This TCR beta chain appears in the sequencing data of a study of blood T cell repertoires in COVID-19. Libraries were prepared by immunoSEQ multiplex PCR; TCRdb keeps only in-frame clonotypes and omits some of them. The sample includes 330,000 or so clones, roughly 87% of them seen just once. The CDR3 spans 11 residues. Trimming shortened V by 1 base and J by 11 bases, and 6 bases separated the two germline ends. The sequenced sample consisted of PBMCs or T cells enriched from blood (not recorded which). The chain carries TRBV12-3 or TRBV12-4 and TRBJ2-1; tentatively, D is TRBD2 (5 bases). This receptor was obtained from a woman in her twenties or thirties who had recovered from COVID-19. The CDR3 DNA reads TGTGCCAGCAGTTTAGGAGGGAAGCAGTTCTTC. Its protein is CASSLGGKQFF.